The 9 T cell receptor beta chains in this list originate from one sample, sequenced in a study of graft-versus-host responses after intestinal transplantation. The assay was immunoSEQ multiplex PCR, and TCRdb's table has in-frame clones only and misses some. The profile shows around 100,000 clones, approximately 93% of them singletons. Their antigens remain unidentified. The specimen comprised unstimulated CD8+ T cells sorted from spleen or lymph node cells, sampled before intestinal transplant. The receptors here all came from a human donor who received an intestinal transplant.

The V gene is TRBV9, the J gene TRBJ1-2; no reliable D call. CDR1 is SGDLS, CDR2 YYNGEE, per germline. V dropped 6 bases and J dropped 4 bases, with 13 bases sitting between them. This CDR3 has 13 residues. CDR3 nucleotides: TGTGCCAGCAAGTCCGGGCCGTCCTATGGCTACACCTTC. Protein product: CASKSGPSYGYTF.

The V gene is TRBV11-2, the J gene TRBJ2-1; tentative D call: TRBD1 (6 bases). V lost 0 bases and J lost 0, with 12 bases in between. The CDR3 loop spans 17 amino acids. From germline, CDR1 is SGHAT and CDR2 FQNNGV. DNA of the CDR3: TGTGCCAGCAGCTTAGATGACAGGCTCAGCTCCTACAATGAGCAGTTCTTC. Encoded protein: CASSLDDRLSSYNEQFF.

The genes are TRBV2 and TRBJ1-5; TRBD1 matches at 7 bases. The trim removed 1 base at V and 1 base at J, leaving 7 bases unmatched. CDR1 and CDR2 from the germline V gene are SNHLY and FYNNEI. CDR3 length equals 17 residues. CDR3 bases: TGTGCCAGCAGTGAAGAGCAGGGGGGATACAGCAATCAGCCCCAGCATTTT. This codes for CASSEEQGGYSNQPQHF.

This clone was seen a few times. The rearrangement links TRBV27 to TRBJ1-5; D gene uncertain. This CDR3 spans 13 amino acids. Per germline, CDR1 MNHEY and CDR2 SMNVEV (reference sequence). V gave up 0 bases and J gave up 4 bases, with 4 bases separating them. The CDR3 loop reads CASSLSRNQPQHF. CDR3 nucleotide sequence: TGTGCCAGCAGTTTATCGAGGAATCAGCCCCAGCATTTT.

The rearrangement uses TRBV29-1 and TRBJ2-1, with a tentative D call TRBD2 (5 bases). CDR3 length: 15 amino acids. V was shortened by 6 bases and J by 9 bases, with 24 bases between the two germline ends. Germline V lookup: CDR1 SQVTM, CDR2 ANQGSEA. CDR3 nucleotides: TGCAGCGTCCCAGCGCCTAGCCCAGAGGTCGGTGAGCAGTTCTTC. Translation gives CSVPAPSPEVGEQFF.

The chain couples TRBV4-1 to TRBJ2-3; D perhaps matches TRBD1 (5 bases). This CDR3 spans 14 amino acids. V dropped 3 bases and J dropped 0 bases, with 7 bases sitting between them. Germline V gene lookup returns CDR1 MGHRA and CDR2 YSYEKL. The CDR3 region has the DNA TGCGCCAGCAGCCAGGGGCCGAGCACAGATACGCAGTATTTT. Its translation is CASSQGPSTDTQYF.

The CDR3 reads CASSLEPSGTGGWYEQYF. The CDR3 DNA is TGCGCCAGCAGCCTAGAACCCTCCGGGACAGGGGGATGGTACGAGCAGTACTTC. V gene TRBV4-1 combines with J gene TRBJ2-7; 11 bases are a match to TRBD1. V shed 4 bases and J 4 bases; nucleotides not matched to a gene: 15. The CDR3 runs to 18 residues. CDR1 is MGHRA and CDR2 is YSYEKL in the germline V gene.

This chain joins TRBV7-6 and TRBJ2-1, with D unresolved. With 5 bases removed from V and 0 bases from J, the gap between germline ends came to 8 bases. The CDR3 length is 14 residues. Germline V gives CDR1 SGHVS, CDR2 FNYEAQ. The CDR3: CASSQRTSYNEQFF. The CDR3 DNA reads as TGTGCCAGCAGCCAAAGGACCTCCTACAATGAGCAGTTCTTC. The full variable domain, rest sourced from reference TRBV7-6 and TRBJ2-1, is GAGVSQSPRYKVTKRGQDVALRCDPISGHVSLYWYRQALGQGPEFLTYFNYEAQQDKSGLPNDRFSAERPEGSISTLTIQRTEQRDSAMYRCASSQRTSYNEQFFGPGTRLTVL.

The chain uses TRBV29-1 and TRBJ2-1, with D possibly being TRBD1 (6 bases). The CDR3 sequence is 15 residues long. Trimming cost V 3 bases and J 2 bases, with 14 bases left between them. Looked up from germline, CDR1 is SQVTM and CDR2 is ANQGSEA. The CDR3 DNA reads as TGCAGCGTTGACGAGGGGGTAAGGGCCTACAATGAGCAGTTCTTC. This gives the protein CSVDEGVRAYNEQFF.